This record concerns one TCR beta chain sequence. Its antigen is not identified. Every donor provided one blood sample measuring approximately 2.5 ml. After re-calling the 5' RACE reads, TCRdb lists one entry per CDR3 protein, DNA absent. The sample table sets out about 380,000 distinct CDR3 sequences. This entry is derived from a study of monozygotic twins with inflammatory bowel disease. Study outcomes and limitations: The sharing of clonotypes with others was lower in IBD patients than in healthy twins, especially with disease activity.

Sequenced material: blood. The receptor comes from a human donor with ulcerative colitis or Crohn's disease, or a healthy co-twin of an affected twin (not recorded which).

The CDR3 loop is CASSLLAGGPNEQYF. This rearrangement joins TRBV3-1 to TRBJ2-7; TCRdb's D call, TRBD2, is unchecked because there is no DNA. The CDR3 totals 15 residues. Looked up from germline, CDR1 is LGHDT and CDR2 is YNNKEL (reference sequence).